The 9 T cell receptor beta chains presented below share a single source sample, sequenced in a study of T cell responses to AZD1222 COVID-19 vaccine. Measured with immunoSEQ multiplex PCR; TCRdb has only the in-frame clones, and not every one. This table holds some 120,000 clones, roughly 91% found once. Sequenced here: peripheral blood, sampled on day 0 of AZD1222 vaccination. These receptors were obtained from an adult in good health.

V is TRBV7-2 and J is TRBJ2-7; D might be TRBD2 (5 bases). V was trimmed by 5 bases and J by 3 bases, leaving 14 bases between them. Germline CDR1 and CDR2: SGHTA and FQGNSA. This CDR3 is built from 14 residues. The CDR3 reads CASSLTAGGYEQYF. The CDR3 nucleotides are TGTGCCAGCAGCCTAACGGCGGGCGGCTACGAGCAGTACTTC.

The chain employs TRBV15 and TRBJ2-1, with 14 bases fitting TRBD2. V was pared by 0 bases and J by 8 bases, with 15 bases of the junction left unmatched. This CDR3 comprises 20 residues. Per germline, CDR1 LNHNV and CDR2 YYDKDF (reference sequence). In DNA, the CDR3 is TGTGCCACCAGCAGAGATATGGGACTAGCGGGGGTCACATACAATGATGAGCAGTTCTTC. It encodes CATSRDMGLAGVTYNDEQFF.

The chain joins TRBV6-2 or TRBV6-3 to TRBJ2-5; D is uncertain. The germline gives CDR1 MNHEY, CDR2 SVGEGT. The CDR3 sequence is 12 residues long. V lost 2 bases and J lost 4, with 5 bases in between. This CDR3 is CASSYPGETQYF. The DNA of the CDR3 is TGTGCCAGCAGTTACCCAGGAGAGACCCAGTACTTC.

The CDR3 sequence is CASSENRVNTEAFF. In nucleotides, the CDR3 is TGTGCCAGCAGTGAAAACAGGGTAAACACTGAAGCTTTCTTT. This chain links TRBV2 with TRBJ1-1, with D perhaps TRBD1 (6 bases). CDR1 is SNHLY and CDR2 is FYNNEI in the germline V gene. Trimming removed 2 bases at V and 2 bases at J, with 9 bases between. This CDR3 spans 14 amino acids.

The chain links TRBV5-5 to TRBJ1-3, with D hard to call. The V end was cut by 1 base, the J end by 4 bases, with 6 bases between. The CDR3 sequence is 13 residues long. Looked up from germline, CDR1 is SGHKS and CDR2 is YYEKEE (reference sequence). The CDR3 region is CASSLPSGNTIYF. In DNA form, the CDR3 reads TGTGCCAGCAGCTTGCCGAGCGGAAACACCATATATTTT.

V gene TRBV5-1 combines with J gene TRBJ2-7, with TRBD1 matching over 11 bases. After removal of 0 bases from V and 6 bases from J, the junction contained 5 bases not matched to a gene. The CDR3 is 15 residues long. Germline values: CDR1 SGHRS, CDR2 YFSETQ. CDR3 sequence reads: CASSLGGQGAGEQYF. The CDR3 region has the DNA TGCGCCAGCAGCTTGGGAGGACAGGGGGCTGGCGAGCAGTACTTC.

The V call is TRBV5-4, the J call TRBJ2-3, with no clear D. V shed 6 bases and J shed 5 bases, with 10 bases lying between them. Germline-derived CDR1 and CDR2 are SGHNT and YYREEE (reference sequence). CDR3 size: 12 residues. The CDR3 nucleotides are TGTGCCAGCAACACCCACAAAGATACGCAGTATTTT. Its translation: CASNTHKDTQYF. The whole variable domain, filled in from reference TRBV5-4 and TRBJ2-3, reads ETGVTQSPTHLIKTRGQQVTLRCSSQSGHNTVSWYQQALGQGPQFIFQYYREEENGRGNFPPRFSGLQFPNYSSELNVNALELDDSALYLCASNTHKDTQYFGPGTRLTVL.

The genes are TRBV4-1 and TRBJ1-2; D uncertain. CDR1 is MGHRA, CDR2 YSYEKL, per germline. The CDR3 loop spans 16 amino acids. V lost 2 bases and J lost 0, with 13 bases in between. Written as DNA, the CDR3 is TGCGCCAGCAGCCAACTACCCGTACAGACTAACTATGGCTACACCTTC. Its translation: CASSQLPVQTNYGYTF.

CDR3 DNA sequence: TGCGCCAGCTCCCTTGGGACTATATACAATGAGCAGTTCTTC. Encoded protein: CASSLGTIYNEQFF. The chain carries TRBV5-1 and TRBJ2-1; TRBD2 agrees at 7 bases. There are 14 residues in the CDR3. The trim removed 7 bases at V and 4 bases at J, leaving 8 bases unmatched. CDR1 SGHRS and CDR2 YFSETQ come from the germline V gene.